This TCR beta chain is from a study of neurological immune-mediated disorders. 5'RACE employing 10-nucleotide random UMIs yielded the cDNA. TCRdb reprocessed the 5' RACE reads with MiXCR, giving one entry per CDR3 protein. Among around 50,000 distinct CDR3 sequences listed, 25% were seen once. Germline CDR1 reads MDHEN; CDR2 reads SYDVKM. The CDR3 consists of 16 residues. Trimming removed 5 bases from V and 8 bases from J, with 21 bases in between. The chain is built from TRBV28 and TRBJ2-2; a weak D match, TRBD1 (6 bases). Sequences were obtained from PBMCs. The TCR was taken from a woman in her 70s in good health. The CDR3 spells CASSTPVQGLPGELFF. The CDR3 DNA reads as TGTGCCAGCAGTACCCCGGTACAGGGCCTTCCAGGGGAGCTGTTTTTT.